The 21 T cell receptor beta chains reported below all come from one sample, sequenced in a study of beta chain features in type 1 diabetes. The study reverse transcribed the entire isolated RNA, so it sequenced expressed TCRB transcripts. Libraries were prepared by immunoSEQ multiplex PCR; TCRdb keeps only in-frame clonotypes and omits some of them. Among over 700,000 clones listed, roughly 16% were seen once. Sequencing was performed on naive CD4+ T cells from blood. Receptor source: a woman aged 18-29 years in good health.

A note on this clone: Other DNA sequences from this sample encode an identical CDR3 as well. CDR3 protein: CASSRTSGSVNEQFF. CDR3 DNA sequence: TGTGCCAGCAGCCGGACTAGCGGGAGTGTGAATGAGCAGTTCTTC. This chain joins TRBV7-3 and TRBJ2-1; 13 nucleotides match TRBD2. V dropped 5 bases and J dropped 7; count of bases not matched to a gene: 5. CDR3 size: 15 residues. The germline gives CDR1 SGHTA, CDR2 FQGTGA.

The rearrangement uses TRBV27 and TRBJ2-7; D may be TRBD1 or TRBD2 (5 bases each). CDR1 is MNHEY and CDR2 is SMNVEV in the germline V gene (reference sequence). The ends were cut back, 2 bases at V and 2 bases at J, with 7 bases in the middle. This CDR3 spans 13 amino acids. The CDR3 sequence is CASSLQGPYEQYF. CDR3 DNA sequence: TGTGCCAGCAGTTTACAGGGACCCTACGAGCAGTACTTC.

This clone was counted between two and nine times. The rearrangement uses TRBV4-3 and TRBJ2-7; 12 nucleotides line up with TRBD2. V shed 1 base and J 5 bases; nucleotides not matched to a gene: 3. Germline values: CDR1 LGHNA, CDR2 YSLEER. CDR3 size: 15 residues. The CDR3 DNA follows: TGCGCCAGCAGCCAAGTTGGACTAGCGGGGAACGAGCAGTACTTC. Its translation is CASSQVGLAGNEQYF.

The sample holds a few counts of this clone. The CDR3 reads CASSLAGFYEQYF. The CDR3 DNA sequence: TGTGCCAGCAGCTTAGCAGGGTTCTACGAGCAGTACTTC. The chain employs TRBV7-9 and TRBJ2-7; D remains unclear. CDR3 length: 13 amino acids. The V end was cut by 0 bases, the J end by 3 bases, with 6 bases between. Germline V CDR1 and CDR2: SEHNR, FQNEAQ (reference sequence).

In its sample, this clone was seen a few times. The sample holds other DNA sequences that translate to the same CDR3. The V gene is TRBV15, the J gene TRBJ2-7, with 12 bases identical to TRBD2. Germline CDR1 and CDR2: LNHNV and YYDKDF (reference sequence). V was clipped by 1 base and J by 2 bases; unmatched bases: 0. The CDR3 runs 15 residues. DNA for the CDR3: TGTGCCACCAGCAGAGGACTAGCGGGAGCCTACGAGCAGTACTTC. Translation gives CATSRGLAGAYEQYF.

This clone was seen a few times. The V gene is TRBV18, the J gene TRBJ2-7; 9 nucleotides match TRBD2. V shed 4 bases and J 6 bases; nucleotides not matched to a gene: 10. Germline V lookup: CDR1 KGHSH, CDR2 LQKENI. The CDR3 runs to 15 residues. The CDR3 nucleotides read TGTGCCAGCTCACTTCCTGGACTAGCGACGTCCGAGCAGTACTTC. Translated: CASSLPGLATSEQYF.

The chain couples TRBV29-1 to TRBJ2-3; the match to TRBD2 covers 13 bases. Germline CDR1 reads SQVTM; CDR2 reads ANQGSEA. The CDR3 is made up of 15 amino acids. Trimming took 6 bases from V and 2 from J; bases not matched to a gene: 5. CDR3 in DNA: TGCAGCGTGCAGGGACTAGCGGGACCCACAGATACGCAGTATTTT. It is translated as CSVQGLAGPTDTQYF.

The gene calls are TRBV6-1 and TRBJ1-1; the D gene is possibly TRBD1 (6 bases). V dropped 8 bases and J dropped 1 base, with 17 bases sitting between them. The germline V gene encodes CDR1 MNHNS and CDR2 SASEGT. The CDR3 consists of 15 residues. CDR3 in DNA: TGTGCCAGCGCGACTAGGACAGTACAGAACACTGAAGCTTTCTTT. It yields the protein CASATRTVQNTEAFF.

The V call is TRBV5-1, the J call TRBJ2-3; D remains ambiguous. The CDR3 consists of 15 residues. Germline V CDR1 and CDR2: SGHRS, YFSETQ. V was trimmed by 0 bases and J by 6 bases, leaving 14 bases between them. The CDR3: CASSLGGPWPDTQYF. As DNA, the CDR3 is TGCGCCAGCAGCTTGGGTGGCCCGTGGCCGGATACGCAGTATTTT.

This clone was found a few times. The CDR3 nucleotides are TGTGCCAGCAGCCCCACCGGAGGACAGGCGAGCACAGATACGCAGTATTTT. Translated, it gives CASSPTGGQASTDTQYF. The chain couples TRBV13 to TRBJ2-3; TRBD1 agrees at 7 bases. The germline CDR1 and CDR2 sequences are PRHDT and FYEKMQ (reference sequence). The CDR3 is made up of 17 amino acids. The junction had 11 bases not matched to a gene; V was cut back by 5 bases and J by 0 bases.

The chain couples TRBV5-1 to TRBJ2-3; 11 bases line up with TRBD2. In germline, CDR1 is SGHRS, CDR2 YFSETQ. J lost 0 bases, V lost 7 bases, and 4 bases had no gene match. The CDR3 runs 15 residues. This CDR3 reads CASLASGRSTDTQYF. The CDR3 DNA reads TGCGCCAGCCTGGCTAGCGGGAGGAGCACAGATACGCAGTATTTT.

This clone has only a few counts. This same CDR3 is encoded by further DNA sequences in the sample. The gene calls are TRBV7-2 and TRBJ2-7, with 12 nucleotides matching TRBD2. Germline trimming cut 5 bases from V and 2 bases from J; bases unmatched to any gene: 1. Germline V lookup: CDR1 SGHTA, CDR2 FQGNSA. This CDR3 is built from 14 residues. The CDR3 here is CASSRTSGAYEQYF. The DNA of the CDR3 is TGTGCCAGCAGCCGGACTAGCGGGGCCTACGAGCAGTACTTC.

This clone was counted between two and nine times. The rearrangement joins TRBV7-9 to TRBJ2-6; D ambiguous. Germline V gene lookup returns CDR1 SEHNR and CDR2 FQNEAQ (reference sequence). This CDR3 is built from 17 residues. V was shortened by 5 bases and J by 0 bases, with 14 bases between the two germline ends. The CDR3 DNA sequence: TGTGCCAGCAGCCCATCACGAATCTCCTCTGGGGCCAACGTCCTGACTTTC. Its translation is CASSPSRISSGANVLTF.

J is TRBJ2-5 and V is TRBV27; possibly TRBD2 for D (6 bases). The CDR3 extends over 13 amino acids. The germline CDR1 and CDR2 sequences are MNHEY and SMNVEV (reference sequence). Trimming removed 8 bases from V and 2 bases from J, with 12 bases in between. The CDR3 loop reads CASRRGTQETQYF. The CDR3 DNA sequence: TGTGCCAGCCGGCGGGGAACACAAGAGACCCAGTACTTC.

This rearrangement joins TRBV7-9 to TRBJ2-2; D might be TRBD1 (5 bases). The length of the CDR3 is 15 residues. Between the trimmed V and J ends, which lost 1 base and 0 bases, there was a span of 6 bases. CDR1 and CDR2 from the germline V gene are SEHNR and FQNEAQ (reference sequence). The CDR3 DNA is TGTGCCAGCAGCTTAGAGGGGCCGAACACCGGGGAGCTGTTTTTT. It is translated as CASSLEGPNTGELFF.

This clone was picked up a small number of times. The chain carries TRBV25-1 and TRBJ2-5; 7 nucleotides align to TRBD2. In germline, CDR1 is MGHDK, CDR2 SYGVNS. V trimming: 3 bases; J trimming: 1 base; junction bases outside the gene matches: 5. The CDR3 has 15 residues. This chain's CDR3 is CASSDGGDLQETQYF. In DNA, the CDR3 is TGTGCCAGCAGTGATGGGGGGGACCTCCAAGAGACCCAGTACTTC.

About this clone itself: The same CDR3 arises from other DNA sequences in this sample as well. CDR3 amino acids: CASSPTFPSYEQYF. CDR3 coding DNA: TGTGCCAGCAGCCCTACATTCCCTTCCTACGAGCAGTACTTC. This chain joins TRBV6-5 and TRBJ2-7, with D uncertain. The CDR3 loop spans 14 amino acids. Trimming took 6 bases from V and 1 from J, leaving 13 bases between them. CDR1 and CDR2 (germline): MNHEY, SVGAGI.

This clone was seen a handful of times. The genes are TRBV7-2 and TRBJ2-1; tentatively, D is TRBD2 (6 bases). Trimming stripped 2 bases from V and 0 bases from J, with 11 bases between. CDR3 length equals 16 residues. Germline V CDR1 and CDR2: SGHTA, FQGNSA. In DNA, the CDR3 is TGTGCCAGCAGCTTAAAAGCGGGCAGCTCCTACAATGAGCAGTTCTTC. Translated: CASSLKAGSSYNEQFF.

This clone was detected a few times. J is TRBJ2-5 and V is TRBV2; unclear D gene. CDR3 length: 10 amino acids. The V end lost 6 bases, the J end lost 6 bases, and 5 bases lay between the germline ends. The germline CDR1 and CDR2 sequences are SNHLY and FYNNEI. The CDR3 coding sequence is TGTGCCAGCAGAGCCAAGACCCAGTACTTC. Amino acid sequence: CASRAKTQYF.

Comments on this clone: The same CDR3 also results from other DNA sequences found in this sample. The chain recombines TRBV5-4 with TRBJ2-1, with 10 bases identical to TRBD2. V gave up 0 bases and J gave up 3 bases; unmatched junction bases: 0. The CDR3 loop spans 15 amino acids. Germline V gene lookup returns CDR1 SGHNT and CDR2 YYREEE (reference sequence). This chain's CDR3 is CASSLGTSGYNEQFF. DNA of the CDR3: TGTGCCAGCAGCTTGGGGACTAGCGGCTACAATGAGCAGTTCTTC.

The genes are TRBV5-1 and TRBJ1-2; the D is unclear. The length of the CDR3 is 13 residues. Trimming took off 4 bases at V and 5 bases at J, with 12 bases between the two ends. CDR1 SGHRS and CDR2 YFSETQ come from the germline V gene. In nucleotides, the CDR3 is TGCGCCAGCAGCCCGACAAGAAAATATGGCTACACCTTC. Translation gives CASSPTRKYGYTF.